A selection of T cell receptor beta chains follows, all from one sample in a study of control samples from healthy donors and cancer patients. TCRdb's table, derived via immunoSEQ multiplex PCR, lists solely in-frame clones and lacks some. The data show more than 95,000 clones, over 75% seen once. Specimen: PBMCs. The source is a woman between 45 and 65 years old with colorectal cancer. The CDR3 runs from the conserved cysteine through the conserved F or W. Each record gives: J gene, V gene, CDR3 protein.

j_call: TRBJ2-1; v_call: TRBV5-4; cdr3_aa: CASSLATRRHKGQFF
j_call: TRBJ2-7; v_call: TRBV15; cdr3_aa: CATSRDRGSDEQYF
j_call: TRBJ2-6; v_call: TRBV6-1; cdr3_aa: CASSEPPGTGANVLTF
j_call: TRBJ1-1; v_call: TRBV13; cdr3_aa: CASTLAWAGNTEAFF
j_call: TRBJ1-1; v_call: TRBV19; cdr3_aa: CASSRSDKQDVTAFF
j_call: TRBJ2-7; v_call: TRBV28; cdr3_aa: CASSLLQGTSYEQYF
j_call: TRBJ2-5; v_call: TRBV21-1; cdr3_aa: CVPEETQYF
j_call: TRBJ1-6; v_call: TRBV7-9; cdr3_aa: CASSEHRGLNSPLHF
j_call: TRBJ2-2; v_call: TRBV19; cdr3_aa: CASITQNTGELFF
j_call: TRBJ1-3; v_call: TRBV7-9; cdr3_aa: CASSINEWTGYSPGNTIYF
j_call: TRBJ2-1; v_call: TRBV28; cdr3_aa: CASSSPARDQYNEQFF
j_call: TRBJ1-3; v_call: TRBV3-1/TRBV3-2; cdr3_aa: CASSQDSVGNTIYF
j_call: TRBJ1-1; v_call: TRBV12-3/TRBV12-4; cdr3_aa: CASSSDRNTEAFF
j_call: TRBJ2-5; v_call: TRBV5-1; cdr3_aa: CASSPGLAGGQETQYF
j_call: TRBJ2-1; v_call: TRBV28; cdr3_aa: CASSQDRSSYNEQFF
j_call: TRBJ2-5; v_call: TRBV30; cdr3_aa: CAWTNGLAGSQTQYF
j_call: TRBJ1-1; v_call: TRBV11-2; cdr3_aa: CASTRGGSTEAFF
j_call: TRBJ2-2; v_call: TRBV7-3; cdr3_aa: CASSWGQPSTGELFF
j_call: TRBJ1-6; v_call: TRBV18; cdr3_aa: CASSLGTGYNSPLHF
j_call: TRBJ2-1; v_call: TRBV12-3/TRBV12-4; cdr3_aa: CASTTRSYNEQFF
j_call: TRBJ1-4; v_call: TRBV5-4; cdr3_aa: CASSSPGTDNEKLFF
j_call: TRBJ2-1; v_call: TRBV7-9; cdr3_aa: CASSLALAFSSYNEQFF
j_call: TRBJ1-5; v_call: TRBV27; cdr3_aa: CASSLRRGSGKRGNQPQHF
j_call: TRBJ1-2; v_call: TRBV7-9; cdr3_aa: CASSLEWGQGGYGYTF
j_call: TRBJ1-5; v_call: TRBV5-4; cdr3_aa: CASSFGRDQPQHF
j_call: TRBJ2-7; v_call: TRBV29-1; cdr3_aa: CSVKRTGSYEQYF
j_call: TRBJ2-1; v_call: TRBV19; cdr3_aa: CASRRRDRYNEQFF
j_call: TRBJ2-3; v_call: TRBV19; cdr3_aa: CASSIDGAQGFTDTQYF
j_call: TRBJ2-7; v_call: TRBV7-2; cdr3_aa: CASSLTRDHYEQYF
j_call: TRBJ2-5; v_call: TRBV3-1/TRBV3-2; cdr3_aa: CASSQSHRTSETQYF
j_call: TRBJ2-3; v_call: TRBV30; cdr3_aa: CAWNGRGPTDTQYF
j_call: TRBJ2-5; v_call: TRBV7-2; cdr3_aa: CASSSAGQGRETQYF
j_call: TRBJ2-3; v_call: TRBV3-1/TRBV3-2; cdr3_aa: CASSFSGTISDTQYF
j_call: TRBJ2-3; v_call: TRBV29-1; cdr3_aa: CSVVGHENTDTQYF
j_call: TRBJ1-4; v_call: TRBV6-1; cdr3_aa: CASSEANRGSVGINNEKLFF
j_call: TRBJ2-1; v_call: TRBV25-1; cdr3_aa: CASSDRGWTYNEQFF
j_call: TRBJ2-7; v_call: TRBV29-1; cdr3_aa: CSVASGISEQYF
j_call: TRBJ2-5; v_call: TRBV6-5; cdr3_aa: CASRKDGQETQYF
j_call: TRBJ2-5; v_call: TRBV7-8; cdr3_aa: CASSQVGETQYF
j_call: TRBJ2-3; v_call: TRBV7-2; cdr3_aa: CASSLSVSSTDTQYF
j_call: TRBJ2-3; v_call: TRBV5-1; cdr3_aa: CASSTGTSGPLFDTQYF
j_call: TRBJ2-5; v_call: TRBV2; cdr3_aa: CASGEGTQYF